This T cell receptor beta chain is drawn from a study of blood T cell repertoires in COVID-19. The repertoire was sequenced with immunoSEQ multiplex PCR; TCRdb's copy has only in-frame clones and lacks some. The table lists hundreds of thousands of clones, approximately 88% of them singletons, with over 8% in the top ten. The CDR3 is 12 residues long. V was cut by 8 bases and J by 6 bases, with 11 bases left in between. Germline CDR1 MNHEY, CDR2 SMNVEV (reference sequence). The sample taken for sequencing was peripheral blood. This chain uses TRBV27 with TRBJ2-4; TRBD2 is a possible D gene (6 bases). The clonotype comes from a man between 18 and 29 years old with active or convalescent COVID-19. CDR3 amino acids: CASGSGVNIQYF. In DNA form, the CDR3 reads TGTGCCAGCGGCTCGGGGGTAAACATTCAGTACTTC.